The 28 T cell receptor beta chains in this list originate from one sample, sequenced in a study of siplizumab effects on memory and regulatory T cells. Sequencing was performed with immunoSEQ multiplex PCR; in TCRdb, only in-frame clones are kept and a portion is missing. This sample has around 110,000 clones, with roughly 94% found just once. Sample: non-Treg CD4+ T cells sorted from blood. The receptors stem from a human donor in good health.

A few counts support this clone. DNA for the CDR3: TGTGCCAGCAGCTTAGACGACTCCTACGAGCAGTACTTC. Its protein is CASSLDDSYEQYF. This chain joins TRBV11-2 and TRBJ2-7; unclear D gene. The V and J ends lost 0 bases and 0 bases respectively, with 3 bases between them. Germline CDR1 is SGHAT and CDR2 is FQNNGV. CDR3 size: 13 residues. The complete variable domain, with remaining parts taken from reference TRBV11-2 and TRBJ2-7, reads EAGVAQSPRYKIIEKRQSVAFWCNPISGHATLYWYQQILGQGPKLLIQFQNNGVVDDSQLPKDRFSAERLKGVDSTLKIQPAKLEDSAVYLCASSLDDSYEQYFGPGTRLTVT.

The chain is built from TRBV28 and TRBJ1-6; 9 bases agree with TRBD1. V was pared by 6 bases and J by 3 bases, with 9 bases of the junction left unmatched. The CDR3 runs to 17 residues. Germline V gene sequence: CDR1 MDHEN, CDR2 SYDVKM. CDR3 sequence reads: CASSNRDRASYNSPLHF. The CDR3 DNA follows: TGTGCCAGCAGCAACCGGGACAGGGCTAGCTATAATTCACCCCTCCACTTT.

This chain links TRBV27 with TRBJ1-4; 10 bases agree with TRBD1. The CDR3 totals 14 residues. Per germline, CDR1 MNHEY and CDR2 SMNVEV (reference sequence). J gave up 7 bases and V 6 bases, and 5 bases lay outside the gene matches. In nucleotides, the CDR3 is TGTGCCAGCAGCCCGGGACAGGGGTTTGAAAAACTGTTTTTT. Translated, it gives CASSPGQGFEKLFF.

CDR3 sequence reads: CASSATGTSGGETQYF. The CDR3 bases are TGTGCCAGTAGTGCGACCGGGACTAGCGGGGGGGAGACCCAGTACTTC. J is TRBJ2-5 and V is TRBV19; 15 positions match TRBD2. V gave up 5 bases and J gave up 5 bases; unmatched junction bases: 6. Looked up from germline, CDR1 is LNHDA and CDR2 is SQIVND (reference sequence). This CDR3 comprises 16 residues.

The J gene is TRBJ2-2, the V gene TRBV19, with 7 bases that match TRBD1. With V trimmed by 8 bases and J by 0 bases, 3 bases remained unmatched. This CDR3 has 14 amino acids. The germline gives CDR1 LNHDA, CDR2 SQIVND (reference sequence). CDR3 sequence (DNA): TGTGCCAGTTCCGGGACAGCGAACACCGGGGAGCTGTTTTTT. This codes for CASSGTANTGELFF.

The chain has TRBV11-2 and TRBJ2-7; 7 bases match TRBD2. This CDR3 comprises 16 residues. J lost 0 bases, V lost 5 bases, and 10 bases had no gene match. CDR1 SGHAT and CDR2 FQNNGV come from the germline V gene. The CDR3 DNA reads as TGTGCCAGCAGCCGGGTGGGGGGGTTCGGCTCCTACGAGCAGTACTTC. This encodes CASSRVGGFGSYEQYF.

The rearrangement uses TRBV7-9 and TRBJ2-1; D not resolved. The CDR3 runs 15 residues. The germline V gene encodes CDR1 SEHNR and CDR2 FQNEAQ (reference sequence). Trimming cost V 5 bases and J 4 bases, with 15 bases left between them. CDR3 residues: CASSPSRASYNEQFF. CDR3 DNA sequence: TGTGCCAGCAGCCCTAGTAGGGCATCGTACAATGAGCAGTTCTTC. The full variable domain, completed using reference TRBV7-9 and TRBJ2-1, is DTGVSQNPRHKITKRGQNVTFRCDPISEHNRLYWYRQTLGQGPEFLTYFQNEAQLEKSRLLSDRFSAERPKGSFSTLEIQRTEQGDSAMYLCASSPSRASYNEQFFGPGTRLTVL.

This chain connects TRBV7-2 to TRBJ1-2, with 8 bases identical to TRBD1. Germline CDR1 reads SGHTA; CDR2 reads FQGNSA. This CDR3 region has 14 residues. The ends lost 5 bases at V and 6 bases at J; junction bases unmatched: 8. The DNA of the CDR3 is TGTGCCAGCAGCCAAAGAAACAGGGGGAATGGCTACACCTTC. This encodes CASSQRNRGNGYTF.

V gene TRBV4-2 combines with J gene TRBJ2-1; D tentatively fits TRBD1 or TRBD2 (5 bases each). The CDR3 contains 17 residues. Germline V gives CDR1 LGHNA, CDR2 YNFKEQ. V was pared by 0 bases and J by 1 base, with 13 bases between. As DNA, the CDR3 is TGTGCCAGCAGCCAAGATCCCCCGGGACCGTCCTACAATGAGCAGTTCTTC. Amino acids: CASSQDPPGPSYNEQFF.

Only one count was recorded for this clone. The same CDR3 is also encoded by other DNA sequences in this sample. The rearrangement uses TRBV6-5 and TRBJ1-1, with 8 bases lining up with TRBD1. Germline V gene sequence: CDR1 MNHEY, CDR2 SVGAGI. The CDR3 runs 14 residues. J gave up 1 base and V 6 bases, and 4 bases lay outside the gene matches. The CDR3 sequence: CASSRGQGNTEAFF. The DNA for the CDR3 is TGTGCCAGCAGCCGCGGACAGGGGAACACTGAAGCTTTCTTT.

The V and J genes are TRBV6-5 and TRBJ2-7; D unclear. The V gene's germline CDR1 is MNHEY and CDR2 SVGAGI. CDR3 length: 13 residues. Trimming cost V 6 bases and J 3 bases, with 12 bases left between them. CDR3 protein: CASSRTGDYEQYF. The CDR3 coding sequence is TGTGCCAGCAGCCGAACGGGTGACTACGAGCAGTACTTC.

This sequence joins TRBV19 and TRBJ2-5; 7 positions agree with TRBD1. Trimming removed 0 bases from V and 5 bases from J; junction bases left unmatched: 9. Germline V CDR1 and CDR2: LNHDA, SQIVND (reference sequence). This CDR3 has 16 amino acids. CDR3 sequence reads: CASSIDLGGRSETQYF. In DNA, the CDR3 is TGTGCCAGTAGTATAGATCTAGGGGGCCGTAGTGAGACCCAGTACTTC.

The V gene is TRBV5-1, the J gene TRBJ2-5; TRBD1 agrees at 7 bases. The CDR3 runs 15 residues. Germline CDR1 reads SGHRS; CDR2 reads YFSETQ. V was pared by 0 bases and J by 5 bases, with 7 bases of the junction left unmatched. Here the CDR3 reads CASSLGGTERETQYF. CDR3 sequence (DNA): TGCGCCAGCAGCTTGGGAGGGACAGAGAGGGAGACCCAGTACTTC.

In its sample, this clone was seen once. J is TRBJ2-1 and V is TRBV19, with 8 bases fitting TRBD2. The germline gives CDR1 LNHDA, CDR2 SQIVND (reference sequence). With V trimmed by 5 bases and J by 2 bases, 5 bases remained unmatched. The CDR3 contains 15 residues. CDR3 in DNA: TGTGCCAGTAGTCTAACACTAGCGGCCTACAATGAGCAGTTCTTC. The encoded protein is CASSLTLAAYNEQFF.

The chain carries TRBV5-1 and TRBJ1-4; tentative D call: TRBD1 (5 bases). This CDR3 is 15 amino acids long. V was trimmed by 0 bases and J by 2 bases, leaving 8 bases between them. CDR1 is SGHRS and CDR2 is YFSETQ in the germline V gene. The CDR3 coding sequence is TGCGCCAGCAGCTTGGCGGGGGATACTAATGAAAAACTGTTTTTT. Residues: CASSLAGDTNEKLFF.

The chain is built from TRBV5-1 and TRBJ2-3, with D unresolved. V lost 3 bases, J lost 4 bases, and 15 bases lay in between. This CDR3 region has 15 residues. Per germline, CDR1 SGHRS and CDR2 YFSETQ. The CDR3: CASSSPGPRADTQYF. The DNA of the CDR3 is TGCGCCAGCAGCTCACCAGGTCCAAGGGCAGATACGCAGTATTTT. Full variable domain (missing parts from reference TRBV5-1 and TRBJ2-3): KAGVTQTPRYLIKTRGQQVTLSCSPISGHRSVSWYQQTPGQGLQFLFEYFSETQRNKGNFPGRFSGRQFSNSRSEMNVSTLELGDSALYLCASSSPGPRADTQYFGPGTRLTVL.

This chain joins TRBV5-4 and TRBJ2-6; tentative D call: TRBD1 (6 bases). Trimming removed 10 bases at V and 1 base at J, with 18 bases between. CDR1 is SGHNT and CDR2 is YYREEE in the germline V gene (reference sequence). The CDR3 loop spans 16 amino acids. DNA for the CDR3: TGTGCCGATCATGGCAGGGGAATGTCTGGGGCCAACGTCCTGACTTTC. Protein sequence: CADHGRGMSGANVLTF. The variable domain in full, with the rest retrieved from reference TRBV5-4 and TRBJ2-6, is ETGVTQSPTHLIKTRGQQVTLRCSSQSGHNTVSWYQQALGQGPQFIFQYYREEENGRGNFPPRFSGLQFPNYSSELNVNALELDDSALYLCADHGRGMSGANVLTFGAGSRLTVL.

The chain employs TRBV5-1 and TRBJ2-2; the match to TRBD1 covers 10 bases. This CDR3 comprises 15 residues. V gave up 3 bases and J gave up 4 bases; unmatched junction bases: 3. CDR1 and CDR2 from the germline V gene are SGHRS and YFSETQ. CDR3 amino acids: CASSWDRGSTGELFF. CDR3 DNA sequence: TGCGCCAGCAGCTGGGACAGGGGAAGCACCGGGGAGCTGTTTTTT.

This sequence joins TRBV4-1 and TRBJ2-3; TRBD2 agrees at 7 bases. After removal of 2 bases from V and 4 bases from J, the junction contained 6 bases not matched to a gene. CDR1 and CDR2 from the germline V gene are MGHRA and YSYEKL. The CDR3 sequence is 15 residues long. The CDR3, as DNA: TGCGCCAGCAGCCAACGGTCAGCGGGGCCAGATACGCAGTATTTT. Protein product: CASSQRSAGPDTQYF.

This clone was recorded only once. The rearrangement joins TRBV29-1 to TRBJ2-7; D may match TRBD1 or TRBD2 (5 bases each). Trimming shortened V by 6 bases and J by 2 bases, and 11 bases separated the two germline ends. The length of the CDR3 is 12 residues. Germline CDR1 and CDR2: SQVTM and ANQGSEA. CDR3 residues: CSVGEQAYEQYF. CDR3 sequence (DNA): TGCAGCGTCGGGGAACAGGCCTACGAGCAGTACTTC.

CDR3: CASSLAGEDTQYF. The CDR3 DNA is TGTGCCAGCAGCTTAGCGGGGGAAGATACGCAGTATTTT. V gene TRBV7-9 combines with J gene TRBJ2-3, with D perhaps assigned TRBD1 or TRBD2 (5 bases each). Per germline, CDR1 SEHNR and CDR2 FQNEAQ (reference sequence). Trimming took 0 bases from V and 5 from J, leaving 6 bases between them. This CDR3 is built from 13 residues.

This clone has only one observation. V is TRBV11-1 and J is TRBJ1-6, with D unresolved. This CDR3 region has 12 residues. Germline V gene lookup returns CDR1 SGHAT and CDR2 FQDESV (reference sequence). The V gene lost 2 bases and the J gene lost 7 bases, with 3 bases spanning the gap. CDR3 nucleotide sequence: TGTGCCAGCAGCTTACTAAATTCACCCCTCCACTTT. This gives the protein CASSLLNSPLHF.

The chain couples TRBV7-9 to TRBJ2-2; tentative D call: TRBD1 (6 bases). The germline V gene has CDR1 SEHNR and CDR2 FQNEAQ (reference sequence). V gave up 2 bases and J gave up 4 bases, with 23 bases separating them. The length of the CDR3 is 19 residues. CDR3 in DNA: TGTGCCAGCAGCTTATCTAGGGTTTTAAGGACAGAAAGCACCGGGGAGCTGTTTTTT. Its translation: CASSLSRVLRTESTGELFF. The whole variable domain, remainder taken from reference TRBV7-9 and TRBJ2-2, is DTGVSQNPRHKITKRGQNVTFRCDPISEHNRLYWYRQTLGQGPEFLTYFQNEAQLEKSRLLSDRFSAERPKGSFSTLEIQRTEQGDSAMYLCASSLSRVLRTESTGELFFGEGSRLTVL.

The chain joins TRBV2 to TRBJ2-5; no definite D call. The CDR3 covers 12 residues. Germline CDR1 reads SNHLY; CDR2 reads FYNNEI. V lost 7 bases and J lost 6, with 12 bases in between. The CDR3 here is CASTVLGQTQYF. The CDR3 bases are TGTGCCAGCACAGTTTTAGGCCAGACCCAGTACTTC.

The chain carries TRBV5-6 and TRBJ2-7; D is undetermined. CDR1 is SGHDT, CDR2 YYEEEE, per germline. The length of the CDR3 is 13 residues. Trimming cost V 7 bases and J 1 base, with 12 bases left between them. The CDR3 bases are TGTGCCAGCTTCGGCACCCGGTCCTACGAGCAGTACTTC. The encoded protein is CASFGTRSYEQYF.

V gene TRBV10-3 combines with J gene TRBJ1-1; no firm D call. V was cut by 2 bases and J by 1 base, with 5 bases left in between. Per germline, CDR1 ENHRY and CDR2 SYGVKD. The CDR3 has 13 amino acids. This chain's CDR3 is CAISEQQNTEAFF. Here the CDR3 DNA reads TGTGCCATCAGTGAGCAACAGAACACTGAAGCTTTCTTT.

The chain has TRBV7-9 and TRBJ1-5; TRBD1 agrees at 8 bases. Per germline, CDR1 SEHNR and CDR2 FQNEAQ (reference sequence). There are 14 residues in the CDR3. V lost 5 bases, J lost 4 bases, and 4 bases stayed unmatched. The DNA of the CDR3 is TGTGCCAGCAGCCCCACAGGGGGGAATCAGCCCCAGCATTTT. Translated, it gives CASSPTGGNQPQHF.

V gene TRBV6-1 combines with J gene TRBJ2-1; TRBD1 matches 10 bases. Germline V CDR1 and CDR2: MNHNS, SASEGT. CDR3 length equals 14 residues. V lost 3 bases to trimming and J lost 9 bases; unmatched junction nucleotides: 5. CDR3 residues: CASSERTGGGEQFF. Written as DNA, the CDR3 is TGTGCCAGCAGTGAGAGGACAGGGGGAGGTGAGCAGTTCTTC.